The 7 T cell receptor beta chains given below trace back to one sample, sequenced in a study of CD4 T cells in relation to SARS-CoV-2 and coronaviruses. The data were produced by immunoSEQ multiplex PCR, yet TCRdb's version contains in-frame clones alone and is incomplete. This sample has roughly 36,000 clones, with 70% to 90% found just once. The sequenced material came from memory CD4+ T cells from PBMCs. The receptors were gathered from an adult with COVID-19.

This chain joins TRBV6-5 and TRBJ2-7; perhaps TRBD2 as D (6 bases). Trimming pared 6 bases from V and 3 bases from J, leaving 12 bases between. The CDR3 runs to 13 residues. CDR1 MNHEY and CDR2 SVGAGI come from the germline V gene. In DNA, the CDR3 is TGTGCCAGCAGCGCGGGGAGTCTCTACGAGCAGTACTTC. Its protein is CASSAGSLYEQYF.

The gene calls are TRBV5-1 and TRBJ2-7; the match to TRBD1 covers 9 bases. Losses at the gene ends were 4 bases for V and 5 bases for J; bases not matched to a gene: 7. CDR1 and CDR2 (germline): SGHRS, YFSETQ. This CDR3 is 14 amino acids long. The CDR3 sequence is CASSSGQGINEQYF. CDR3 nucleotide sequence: TGCGCCAGCAGCAGCGGACAGGGGATCAACGAGCAGTACTTC.

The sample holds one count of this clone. The CDR3 DNA reads TGTGCCAGCAGCCCTGCAAGGACTAGTCAGTTCTTC. Residues: CASSPARTSQFF. The J gene is TRBJ2-1, the V gene TRBV7-2; TRBD2 matches 7 bases. The CDR3 consists of 12 residues. V trimming: 5 bases; J trimming: 13 bases; junction bases outside the gene matches: 8. Germline-derived CDR1 and CDR2 are SGHTA and FQGNSA.

CDR3 bases: TGTGCCAGCAGTTTAGCGGGAGGGCCTGAAAGCTATGAGCAGTTCTTC. Its protein is CASSLAGGPESYEQFF. The chain employs TRBV28 and TRBJ2-1; TRBD2 matches at 9 bases. J lost 8 bases, V lost 2 bases, and 10 bases had no gene match. CDR1 is MDHEN and CDR2 is SYDVKM in the germline V gene. CDR3 length: 16 amino acids.

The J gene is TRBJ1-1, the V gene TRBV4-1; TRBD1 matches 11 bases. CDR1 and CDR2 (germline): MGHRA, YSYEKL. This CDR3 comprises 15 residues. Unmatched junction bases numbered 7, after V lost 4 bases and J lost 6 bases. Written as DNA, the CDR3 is TGCGCCAGCAGCCTATCGGACAGGGGGCTTGCTGAAGCTTTCTTT. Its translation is CASSLSDRGLAEAFF.

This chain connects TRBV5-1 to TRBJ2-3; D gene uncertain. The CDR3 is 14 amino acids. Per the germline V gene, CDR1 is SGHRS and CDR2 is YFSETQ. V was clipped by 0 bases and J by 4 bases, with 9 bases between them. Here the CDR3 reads CASSLGHTSDTQYF. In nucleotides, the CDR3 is TGCGCCAGCAGCTTGGGTCACACCTCAGATACGCAGTATTTT.

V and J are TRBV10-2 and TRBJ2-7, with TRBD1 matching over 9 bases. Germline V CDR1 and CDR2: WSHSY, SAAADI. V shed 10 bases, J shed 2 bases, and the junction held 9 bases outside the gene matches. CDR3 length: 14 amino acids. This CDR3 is CAILAGTGPYEQYF. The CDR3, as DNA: TGCGCCATCCTCGCCGGGACAGGGCCCTACGAGCAGTACTTC.